This TCR beta chain was retrieved from a study of T-cell memory formation after mild COVID-19. This clonotype has a handful of counts. The antigen is undetermined. From the 5' RACE reads, TCRdb called clonotypes with MiXCR, one entry per CDR3 protein. The profile covers more than 110,000 distinct CDR3 sequences, with approximately 25% appearing a single time and approximately 25% taken by the ten largest. Study-level points and caveats: Contracting CD8+ clones were enriched in EMRA, CD4+ mainly in CM and EM.

The CDR3 length is 17 residues. Trimming took off 4 bases at V and 0 bases at J, with 17 bases between the two ends. Germline CDR1 and CDR2: SGDLS and YYNGEE. The sequence derives from an adult woman who had mild COVID-19 (a few samples of this study predate the infection). Cell type and time point are not known. The sequenced sample consisted of PBMCs or a T cell subset sorted from them (not recorded which). V usage is TRBV9 and J usage is TRBJ2-1; D gene uncertain. The CDR3 protein is CASSPRAYPSSYNEQFF. Here the CDR3 DNA reads TGTGCCAGCAGCCCCCGTGCCTATCCCAGCTCCTACAATGAGCAGTTCTTC. Variable domain in full (rest from reference TRBV9 and TRBJ2-1): DSGVTQTPKHLITATGQRVTLRCSPRSGDLSVYWYQQSLDQGLQFLIQYYNGEERAKGNILERFSAQQFPDLHSELNLSSLELGDSALYFCASSPRAYPSSYNEQFFGPGTRLTVL.